The rows below give T cell receptor beta chains drawn from one sample of a study of cytomegalovirus exposure and HLA in healthy donors. Only in-frame clones appear in the TCRdb table, and some are missing; sequencing was by immunoSEQ multiplex PCR. The table records about 170,000 clones, roughly 82% of them present only once. Sequenced material: PBMCs. The receptor set was obtained from a girl under 18 in good health and CMV-seropositive. Each CDR3 is given with its conserved first and last residue. The D gene is left open where the match is weak. Rows give clone size only sometimes, using once, few, many, or a class for an expanded clone.

clone_size | d_call | j_call | v_call | cdr3_nt | cdr3_aa
NA | TRBD1 | TRBJ2-1 | TRBV5-1 | TGCGCCAGCAGCTTGGGACAGGGGGCTTACAATGAGCAGTTCTTC | CASSLGQGAYNEQFF
NA | NA | TRBJ2-1 | TRBV6-5 | TGTGCCAGCAAAGTAGCGGTTAGTACCGATGAGCAGTTCTTC | CASKVAVSTDEQFF
NA | NA | TRBJ2-1 | TRBV5-1 | TGCGCCAGCAGCTCGACCTTAGCGGAAAGCTCCTACAATGAGCAGTTCTTC | CASSSTLAESSYNEQFF
once | TRBD1 | TRBJ1-1 | TRBV19 | TGTGCCAGTAGTAGCGCAGGGGGCACTGAAGCTTTCTTT | CASSSAGGTEAFF
NA | TRBD1 | TRBJ2-2 | TRBV15 | TGTGCCACCAGCCGGGGGGACAGGGACACCGGGGAGCTGTTTTTT | CATSRGDRDTGELFF
NA | NA | TRBJ2-5 | TRBV14 | TGTGCCAGCAGCCAAGTTGCCAGACTCCAAGAGACCCAGTACTTC | CASSQVARLQETQYF
NA | TRBD2 | TRBJ2-1 | TRBV19 | TGTGCCAGTAGTTCCGCGGGGGGGTTCAATGAGCAGTTCTTC | CASSSAGGFNEQFF
NA | TRBD2 | TRBJ2-1 | TRBV19 | TGTGCCACCTTCGGGGGGGCGGATGAGCAGTTCTTC | CATFGGADEQFF
few | NA | TRBJ1-2 | TRBV28 | TGTGCCAGCAGTTTATCCCCAGGGAGGGTAAACAATGGCTACACCTTC | CASSLSPGRVNNGYTF
NA | NA | TRBJ1-1 | TRBV20-1 | TGCAGGGGGGCGAGCACTGAAGCTTTCTTT | CRGASTEAFF
NA | TRBD1 | TRBJ2-7 | TRBV7-3 | TGTGCCAGCAGCTCTACCTCGCCGGGACAGGGGCTATTCGAGCAGTACTTC | CASSSTSPGQGLFEQYF
NA | NA | TRBJ2-4 | TRBV6-4 | TGTGCCAGCATTGCAGGGCTAGCCAAAAACATTCAGTACTTC | CASIAGLAKNIQYF
NA | NA | TRBJ2-3 | TRBV7-9 | TGTGCCAGCAGCCAAAACCAGGGGATGGGCACAGATACGCAGTATTTT | CASSQNQGMGTDTQYF
NA | NA | TRBJ2-7 | TRBV7-8 | TGTGCCAGCAGCTTAACCCCCAGGGACTACGAGCAGTACTTC | CASSLTPRDYEQYF
NA | NA | TRBJ2-2 | TRBV18 | TGTGCCAGCTCACCACTGAGGGCCGGGGAGCTGTTTTTT | CASSPLRAGELFF
NA | NA | TRBJ2-7 | TRBV2 | TGTGCCAGCAGTTATCTCTACGAGCAGTACTTC | CASSYLYEQYF
NA | TRBD1 | TRBJ1-2 | TRBV5-1 | TGCGCCAGCAGCTTGGCAGGGGGGAGCTATGGCTACACCTTC | CASSLAGGSYGYTF
NA | NA | TRBJ2-7 | TRBV6-5 | TGTGCCAGCAGTTACTCGTTGGGGGCTCCCTACGAGCAGTACTTC | CASSYSLGAPYEQYF
NA | NA | TRBJ1-5 | TRBV23-1 | TGCGCCAGCAGTCAATCCCGGTCGGGTAGCAATCAGCCCCAGCATTTT | CASSQSRSGSNQPQHF
NA | NA | TRBJ2-5 | TRBV7-8 | TGTGCCAGCAGCTTTCAGGTGGCGGGAGAGACCCAGTACTTC | CASSFQVAGETQYF
NA | NA | TRBJ1-4 | TRBV28 | TGTGCCAGCAGTACGTTCGGGGGGACCGTTGGGGAAAAACTGTTTTTT | CASSTFGGTVGEKLFF
NA | NA | TRBJ1-1 | TRBV10-3 | TGTGCCATCAGTGAGGGACAAGCCGAAGAAGCTTTCTTT | CAISEGQAEEAFF
NA | TRBD1 | TRBJ2-7 | TRBV29-1 | TGCAGCGTGGGACAGGGGGCCTACGAGCAGTACTTC | CSVGQGAYEQYF
NA | NA | TRBJ1-1 | TRBV5-1 | TGCGCCAGCAGCTTAGGACAGATGAACACTGAAGCTTTCTTT | CASSLGQMNTEAFF
NA | NA | TRBJ1-2 | TRBV28 | TGTGCCAGCAGCCGACTAGGCACTAATTATGGCTACACCTTC | CASSRLGTNYGYTF
once | TRBD2 | TRBJ2-7 | TRBV28 | TGTGCCAGACCGGGGGGGATGGGCTACGAGCAGTACTTC | CARPGGMGYEQYF
NA | TRBD1 | TRBJ2-7 | TRBV9 | TGTGCCAGCAGCGTTACGGGACAGGGGACCCACGAGCAGTACTTC | CASSVTGQGTHEQYF
NA | NA | TRBJ2-7 | TRBV12-5 | TGTGCTAGTGGTTTGGGAGGGCGCCAGTACTTC | CASGLGGRQYF
NA | NA | TRBJ1-5 | TRBV9 | TGTGCCAGCAGCGTAGACGGGTTTCCCAATCAGCCCCAGCATTTT | CASSVDGFPNQPQHF
NA | TRBD1 | TRBJ1-1 | TRBV29-1 | TGCAGCGCCAGACAGGGGAGGGGGACTGAAGCTTTCTTT | CSARQGRGTEAFF
many | TRBD1 | TRBJ1-2 | TRBV27 | TGTGCCAGCAGTACCCTGACAGGGCGGTATGGCTACACCTTC | CASSTLTGRYGYTF
NA | NA | TRBJ1-2 | TRBV5-6 | TGTGCCAGCAGCTTGGTAAGCGTGGGGCCCTATGGCTACACCTTC | CASSLVSVGPYGYTF
NA | NA | TRBJ2-1 | TRBV4-2 | TGTGCCAGCAGCCAAGAGCAGGCCTCGGGGTACAATGAGCAGTTCTTC | CASSQEQASGYNEQFF
NA | NA | TRBJ1-1 | TRBV7-3 | TGTGCCAGCAGCTTAAGCGAGGACACTGAAGCTTTCTTT | CASSLSEDTEAFF
NA | TRBD1 | TRBJ2-7 | TRBV7-8 | TGTGCCAGCAGCTCCCCTGGGACAGGGTCTTCCTACGAGCAGTACTTC | CASSSPGTGSSYEQYF
NA | NA | TRBJ2-7 | TRBV5-1 | TGCGCCAGCAGCCAGTCACCAGGGGTCTCCTACGAGCAGTACTTC | CASSQSPGVSYEQYF
NA | NA | TRBJ2-7 | TRBV15 | TGTGCCACCAGCAGAGATAAAGCTAGCTACGAGCAGTACTTC | CATSRDKASYEQYF
NA | NA | TRBJ2-1 | TRBV5-1 | TGCGCCAGCAGCTCCCCTCCGGTCTTTCAGCAGTTCTTC | CASSSPPVFQQFF
NA | TRBD1 | TRBJ2-7 | TRBV7-6 | TGTGCCAGCAGCTTAGCACGCGACAGGGGGTCTCGCGAGCAGTACTTC | CASSLARDRGSREQYF
NA | NA | TRBJ2-1 | TRBV19 | TGTGCCAGTAGTAAGGTGGCAGGGTCGACCTACAATGAGCAGTTCTTC | CASSKVAGSTYNEQFF
NA | TRBD1 | TRBJ2-7 | TRBV18 | TGTGCCAGCTCACCCGGACAGGACGAGCAGTACTTC | CASSPGQDEQYF
NA | NA | TRBJ1-1 | TRBV10-3 | TGTGCCATCAGTGAGGGGGGGGCTGGAGTGAACACTGAAGCTTTCTTT | CAISEGGAGVNTEAFF
once | NA | TRBJ2-7 | TRBV5-4 | TGTGCCAGCAGCGCCGACACCAGCTCCTACGAGCAGTACTTC | CASSADTSSYEQYF
NA | NA | TRBJ2-1 | TRBV11-2 | TGTGCCAGCAGCTTAGAACAGATTCCTGAGCAGTTCTTC | CASSLEQIPEQFF
once | NA | TRBJ2-5 | TRBV10-2 | TGCGCCAGCAGACCCGGGGGTATGGGTGCGGAGACCCAGTACTTC | CASRPGGMGAETQYF
NA | TRBD1 | TRBJ2-7 | TRBV13 | TGTGCCAGCAGCTTAGTCGGGACAGGGACCTACGAGCAGTACTTC | CASSLVGTGTYEQYF
NA | TRBD1 | TRBJ1-2 | TRBV19 | TGTGCCAGTAGTACTTTAGACAGGGGCTATGGCTACACCTTC | CASSTLDRGYGYTF